This record covers a single TCR beta chain. Method: immunoSEQ multiplex PCR; TCRdb's copy keeps in-frame clones and lacks some. The profile shows more than 35,000 clones, 75% to 95% of them singletons. This sample was included in a study of PD-L1 blockade in urothelial cancer. The TCR was taken from a man between 65 and 80 years old with urothelial cancer. The specimen was PBMCs, collected around atezolizumab (anti-PD-L1) treatment.

Here the CDR3 reads CATAGGGETQYF. The CDR3 DNA sequence: TGTGCCACAGCGGGAGGGGGAGAGACCCAGTACTTC. The V and J genes are TRBV2 and TRBJ2-5, with 10 bases fitting TRBD2. The CDR3 runs to 12 residues. J gave up 4 bases and V 10 bases, and 3 bases lay outside the gene matches. Germline lookup yields CDR1 SNHLY and CDR2 FYNNEI.